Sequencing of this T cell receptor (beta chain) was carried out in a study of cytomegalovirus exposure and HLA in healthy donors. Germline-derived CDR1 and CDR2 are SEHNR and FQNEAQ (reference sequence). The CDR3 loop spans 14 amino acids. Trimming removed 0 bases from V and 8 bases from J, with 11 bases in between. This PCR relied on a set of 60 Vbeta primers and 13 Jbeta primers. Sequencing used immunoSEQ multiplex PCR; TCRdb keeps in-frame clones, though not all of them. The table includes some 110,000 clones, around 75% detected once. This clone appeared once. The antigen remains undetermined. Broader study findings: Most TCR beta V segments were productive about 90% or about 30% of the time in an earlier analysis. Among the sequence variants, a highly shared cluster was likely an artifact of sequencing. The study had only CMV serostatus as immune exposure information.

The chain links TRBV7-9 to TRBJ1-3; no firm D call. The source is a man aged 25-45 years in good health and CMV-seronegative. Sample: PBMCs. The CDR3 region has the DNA TGTGCCAGCAGCTTAGCGGAGACGATTGACACCATATATTTT. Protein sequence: CASSLAETIDTIYF.